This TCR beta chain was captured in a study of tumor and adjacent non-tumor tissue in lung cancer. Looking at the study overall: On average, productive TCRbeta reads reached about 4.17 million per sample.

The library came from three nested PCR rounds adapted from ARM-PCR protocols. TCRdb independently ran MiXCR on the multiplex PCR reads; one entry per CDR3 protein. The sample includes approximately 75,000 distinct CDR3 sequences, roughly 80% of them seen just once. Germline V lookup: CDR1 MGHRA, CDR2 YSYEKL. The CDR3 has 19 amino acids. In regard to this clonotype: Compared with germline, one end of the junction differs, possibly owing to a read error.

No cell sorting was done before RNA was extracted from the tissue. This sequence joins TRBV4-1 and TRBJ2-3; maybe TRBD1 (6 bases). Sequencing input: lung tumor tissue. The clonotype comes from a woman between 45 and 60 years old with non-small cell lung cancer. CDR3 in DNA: TGCGTCAGCAGCCAAGAAGAGGGGGATGCGGATGGGAGCACGGATACGCAGTATTTT. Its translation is CVSSQEEGDADGSTDTQYF.